The clone carrying this TCR beta chain was observed at least ten times. Its antigen is as yet unknown. Attachment of unique molecular identifiers was made to individual cDNA molecules. MiXCR, applied by TCRdb to the 5' RACE reads, yields one record per CDR3 protein. The repertoire holds 85,000 to 100,000 distinct CDR3 sequences, with roughly 17% as singletons. These data are taken from a study of early T cells in non-severe SARS-CoV-2 infection. Germline CDR1 LGHNA, CDR2 YNFKEQ. Trimming shortened V by 0 bases and J by 0 bases, and 9 bases separated the two germline ends. The CDR3 has 15 residues. Study findings and constraints: A preference for anti-spike CD8 responses marked VDJdb matching, which missed private and CD4 specificities.

The chain has TRBV4-2 and TRBJ2-7; no definite D call. Input material: whole blood. The receptor was isolated from an adult who was a healthcare worker with PCR-confirmed SARS-CoV-2 infection or an uninfected control (not recorded which). The CDR3 region has the DNA TGTGCCAGCAGCCAAGATGGTAGGAGCTCCTACGAGCAGTACTTC. It is translated as CASSQDGRSSYEQYF.